This T cell receptor (beta chain) came from a study of OX40 agonist ivuxolimab in advanced cancers. The wider study: The patients received agonistic anti-OX40 (CD134) antibody ivuxolimab.

Some clones are missing from TCRdb's copy, which holds only in-frame ones; the method was immunoSEQ multiplex PCR. The top ten clones hold 20% to 25% of a sample with tens of thousands of clones, roughly 79% of them seen once. The CDR3 extends over 13 amino acids. CDR1 SGHAT and CDR2 FQNNGV come from the germline V gene. V was cut by 5 bases and J by 3 bases, with 10 bases left in between. The chain couples TRBV11-2 to TRBJ1-1, with D maybe TRBD1 (6 bases). The sample consisted of CD4+ or CD8+ T cells sorted from blood, taken in a trial of the OX40 agonist ivuxolimab. The sequence was collected from an adult with an advanced solid tumor such as melanoma, head and neck, liver or kidney cancer. CDR3 in DNA: TGTGCCAGCAGCATACAGGGCTACACTGAAGCTTTCTTT. It yields the protein CASSIQGYTEAFF.